A selection of T cell receptor beta chains follows, all from one sample in a study of T cell responses to AZD1222 COVID-19 vaccine. TCRdb keeps only in-frame clones here, not all; method: immunoSEQ multiplex PCR. This sample carries approximately 110,000 clones, roughly 87% of them seen once, and the ten largest clones take 8.5% to 10%. The sample consisted of peripheral blood, taken on day 0 of AZD1222 vaccination. The receptor set was obtained from an adult in good health. Each CDR3 is given with its conserved first and last residue. A D gene is named only where the DNA matches it firmly. A row's size may be missing; if present it is once, few, many or a size class.

v_call	clone_size	j_call	d_call	cdr3_nt	cdr3_aa
TRBV5-1	.	TRBJ1-1	.	TGCGCCAGCGCCAGGAATGCGAACACTGAAGCTTTCTTT	CASARNANTEAFF
TRBV4-1	few	TRBJ2-7	.	TGCGCCAGCAGCCAAGATTCTGGCAGGATATTCTCCTACGAGCAGTACTTC	CASSQDSGRIFSYEQYF
TRBV12-2	.	TRBJ1-2	.	TGTGCAAGTCGCTTAGTACGGCAGGGGAACTATGGCTACACCTTC	CASRLVRQGNYGYTF
TRBV3-1/TRBV3-2	.	TRBJ1-1	.	TGTGCCAGCAGCCAAGGGGCAGAACTCCCTGAAGCTTTCTTT	CASSQGAELPEAFF
TRBV5-1	.	TRBJ2-7	.	TGCGCCAGCAGCTTGGCCCTAAACTACGAGCAGTACTTC	CASSLALNYEQYF
TRBV24-1	.	TRBJ2-1	.	TGTGCCACCAGTGACTCCGGACAAGTCAATGAGCAGTTCTTC	CATSDSGQVNEQFF
TRBV19	.	TRBJ1-4	.	TGTGCCAGTAGTCCCCTCTTTGGGGAACTGTTTTTT	CASSPLFGELFF
TRBV15	.	TRBJ1-5	.	TGTGCCACCAGCCTTGGGGCAGTTAATCAGCCCCAGCATTTT	CATSLGAVNQPQHF
TRBV11-3	.	TRBJ2-3	.	TGTGCCAGCAGCTTAGCCGGTGGGCGGCTAGATACGCAGTATTTT	CASSLAGGRLDTQYF
TRBV10-3	once	TRBJ2-2	.	TGTGCCATCGCAGGGAATACCGGGGAGCTGTTTTTT	CAIAGNTGELFF
TRBV6-5	.	TRBJ1-1	.	TGTGCCAGCAGTTACGACAGGAGGGAAAACACTGAAGCTTTCTTT	CASSYDRRENTEAFF
TRBV12-5	.	TRBJ1-1	.	TGTGCTAGTGGTTTGGTACGGGGGGCGAGTAACACTGAAGCTTTCTTT	CASGLVRGASNTEAFF
TRBV29-1	.	TRBJ2-2	.	TGCAGCGTTGTGGGAACCGGGGAGCTGTTTTTT	CSVVGTGELFF
TRBV11-2	.	TRBJ2-2	.	TGTGCCAACTCGGTGGGCGGCACCGGGGAGCTGTTTTTT	CANSVGGTGELFF
TRBV11-3	few	TRBJ1-1	TRBD1	TGTGCCAGCAGCTCAAGGACAGGGTTCACTGAAGCTTTCTTT	CASSSRTGFTEAFF
TRBV11-3	once	TRBJ1-6	.	TGTGCCAGCAGCTTAGGGTCCCCCTATTCACCCCTCCACTTT	CASSLGSPYSPLHF
TRBV27	.	TRBJ2-2	TRBD2	TGTGCCAGCAGTTTATCGAGCGGGGGTAGGCGTACGAACACCGGGGAGCTGTTTTTT	CASSLSSGGRRTNTGELFF
TRBV30	.	TRBJ1-1	.	TGTGCCTGGAGTGTAAACACTGAAGCTTTCTTT	CAWSVNTEAFF
TRBV19	.	TRBJ1-5	.	TGTGCCAGTAGTTCGACGGATAATAGCAATCAGCCCCAGCATTTT	CASSSTDNSNQPQHF
TRBV11-2	.	TRBJ1-4	.	TGTGCCAGCAGCTTAGAAGGCGAAAAACTGTTTTTT	CASSLEGEKLFF
TRBV28	.	TRBJ1-1	.	TGTGCCAGCAGTTCGGGGTCTTCGAACACTGAAGCTTTCTTT	CASSSGSSNTEAFF
TRBV16	.	TRBJ2-6	TRBD2	TGTGCCAGCAGCCAGTCTGTGGGACTAGCGGGAGCTGGGGCCAACGTCCTGACTTTC	CASSQSVGLAGAGANVLTF
TRBV4-3	.	TRBJ2-1	.	TGCGCCAGCAGCCAGCGGACAGCCCACAATGAGCAGTTCTTC	CASSQRTAHNEQFF
TRBV19	.	TRBJ1-5	TRBD1	TGTGCCAGTAGTACCCGGGGACAGGGTATCGGGTATAGCAATCAGCCCCAGCATTTT	CASSTRGQGIGYSNQPQHF
TRBV10-3	.	TRBJ1-3	.	TGTGCCATCAGCGACATGGCGCGGAGCTCTGGAAACACCATATATTTT	CAISDMARSSGNTIYF
TRBV30	.	TRBJ2-6	.	TGTGCCTTGCCCCGGAACTCTGGGGCCAACGTCCTGACTTTC	CALPRNSGANVLTF
TRBV24-1	.	TRBJ2-7	.	TGTGCCACCAGCGTCGGGCGAGGGGAGCAGTACTTC	CATSVGRGEQYF
TRBV29-1	.	TRBJ2-5	.	TGCAGCGTTGACCGGGACCAAGGGGGAGAGACCCAGTACTTC	CSVDRDQGGETQYF
TRBV20-1	.	TRBJ1-4	.	TGCAGTGCCGGACGGACAGCCAAACTGTTTTTT	CSAGRTAKLFF
TRBV5-5	.	TRBJ1-5	.	TGTGCCAGCAGCTCAAGAGACGGCAATCAGCCCCAGCATTTT	CASSSRDGNQPQHF
TRBV5-1	.	TRBJ1-1	TRBD1	TGCGCCAGCAGCTCAGGGGGCGCGTTTTACACTGAAGCTTTCTTT	CASSSGGAFYTEAFF